Following are 29 T cell receptor beta chains from one sample sequenced in a study of cytomegalovirus exposure and HLA in healthy donors. PCR employed 60 Vbeta and 13 Jbeta primers. Sequencing used immunoSEQ multiplex PCR; TCRdb keeps in-frame clones, though not all of them. This sample has tens of thousands of clones, with approximately 71% found just once. The sequenced sample was PBMCs. Every receptor here comes from a man aged 45-65 years in good health and CMV-seropositive.

The gene calls are TRBV6-6 and TRBJ1-1; possible D gene TRBD1, 6 bases. Between the trimmed V and J ends, which lost 7 bases and 1 base, there was a span of 13 bases. CDR1 is MNHNY, CDR2 SVGAGI, per germline (reference sequence). This CDR3 region has 14 residues. The CDR3 reads CASTQGIRNTEAFF. In DNA form, the CDR3 reads TGTGCCAGCACTCAGGGGATTCGGAACACTGAAGCTTTCTTT.

A few counts support this clone. The V call is TRBV5-1, the J call TRBJ1-2; 9 bases align to TRBD1. CDR1 and CDR2 from the germline V gene are SGHRS and YFSETQ. V shed 4 bases and J 8 bases; nucleotides not matched to a gene: 6. The CDR3 is 13 amino acids. The CDR3 coding sequence is TGCGCCAGCAGCCACGGGACAGGGTGGGGCTACACCTTC. Translating it yields CASSHGTGWGYTF.

This sequence joins TRBV7-2 and TRBJ1-6, with D perhaps TRBD1 (5 bases). Per germline, CDR1 SGHTA and CDR2 FQGNSA. The CDR3 consists of 11 residues. V was pared by 5 bases and J by 9 bases, with 5 bases between. The DNA of the CDR3 is TGTGCCAGCAGCCAGGGTTCACCCCTCCACTTT. Protein sequence: CASSQGSPLHF.

The chain carries TRBV11-2 and TRBJ2-5; D not certain. V dropped 0 bases and J dropped 5 bases, with 19 bases sitting between them. The CDR3 is made up of 17 amino acids. Germline V gene sequence: CDR1 SGHAT, CDR2 FQNNGV. CDR3 region: CASSLDAGATLRETQYF. CDR3 DNA: TGTGCCAGCAGCTTAGATGCCGGAGCGACTTTGAGGGAGACCCAGTACTTC.

V and J are TRBV7-2 and TRBJ1-5; D not resolved. Trimming shortened V by 5 bases and J by 3 bases, and 11 bases separated the two germline ends. This CDR3 has 14 amino acids. Germline CDR1 and CDR2: SGHTA and FQGNSA. This CDR3 is CASSAGLINQPQHF. CDR3 bases: TGTGCCAGCAGCGCCGGACTGATCAATCAGCCCCAGCATTTT.

The chain combines TRBV11-3 with TRBJ1-1; D may be TRBD1 (6 bases). The CDR3 runs 12 residues. Per germline, CDR1 SGHNT and CDR2 YENEEA. With 5 bases removed from V and 9 bases from J, the gap between germline ends came to 13 bases. CDR3 sequence: CASSATQGKAFF. The DNA of the CDR3 is TGTGCCAGCAGCGCGACACAGGGTAAAGCTTTCTTT. The variable domain in full, with the rest retrieved from reference TRBV11-3 and TRBJ1-1, is EAGVVQSPRYKIIEKKQPVAFWCNPISGHNTLYWYLQNLGQGPELLIRYENEEAVDDSQLPKDRFSAERLKGVDSTLKIQPAELGDSAVYLCASSATQGKAFFGQGTRLTVV.

This chain uses TRBV30 with TRBJ1-1; 8 nucleotides line up with TRBD1. Looked up from germline, CDR1 is GTSNPN and CDR2 is SVGIG (reference sequence). V was pared by 3 bases and J by 5 bases, with 5 bases of the junction left unmatched. There are 13 residues in the CDR3. CDR3: CAWRRTGLTEAFF. Here the CDR3 DNA reads TGTGCCTGGAGGAGGACAGGGTTAACTGAAGCTTTCTTT. Based on the CDR3 plus reference TRBV30 and TRBJ1-1, the full variable domain is SQTIHQWPATLVQPVGSPLSLECTVEGTSNPNLYWYRQAAGRGLQLLFYSVGIGQISSEVPQNLSASRPQDRQFILSSKKLLLSDSGFYLCAWRRTGLTEAFFGQGTRLTVV.

This clone was counted between two and nine times. The chain joins TRBV5-1 to TRBJ2-1, with a weak D call TRBD2 (5 bases). V lost 1 base, J lost 7 bases, and 15 bases lay in between. The CDR3 is 15 amino acids. Germline lookup yields CDR1 SGHRS and CDR2 YFSETQ. CDR3: CASSLTGIVVNEQFF. Here the CDR3 DNA reads TGCGCCAGCAGCTTGACGGGGATAGTAGTAAATGAGCAGTTCTTC.

This chain links TRBV7-9 with TRBJ2-1, with 13 positions matching TRBD2. Per germline, CDR1 SEHNR and CDR2 FQNEAQ (reference sequence). This CDR3 region has 15 residues. Germline trimming cut 4 bases from V and 7 bases from J; bases unmatched to any gene: 4. CDR3 sequence (DNA): TGTGCCAGCAGCTATTGGACTAGCGGGGGAAATGAGCAGTTCTTC. Residues: CASSYWTSGGNEQFF.

This chain connects TRBV7-9 to TRBJ2-7, with 12 bases identical to TRBD1. Germline V gene lookup returns CDR1 SEHNR and CDR2 FQNEAQ (reference sequence). The trim removed 5 bases at V and 6 bases at J, leaving 8 bases unmatched. CDR3 size: 15 residues. CDR3 DNA: TGTGCCAGCAGCCCCTGGGACAGGGGGCAAGGCGAGCAGTACTTC. This sequence encodes CASSPWDRGQGEQYF. The full variable domain, rest sourced from reference TRBV7-9 and TRBJ2-7, is DTGVSQNPRHKITKRGQNVTFRCDPISEHNRLYWYRQTLGQGPEFLTYFQNEAQLEKSRLLSDRFSAERPKGSFSTLEIQRTEQGDSAMYLCASSPWDRGQGEQYFGPGTRLTVT.

The table lists this clone with a few counts. J is TRBJ2-7 and V is TRBV4-3; TRBD2 might be the D (6 bases). CDR3 length: 15 residues. Germline V gene data show CDR1 as LGHNA and CDR2 as YSLEER. Deletions cut 0 bases from V and 1 base from J, with 10 bases between. The CDR3 DNA sequence: TGCGCCAGCAGCCAAGACCTAGCGTTATCCTACGAGCAGTACTTC. It yields the protein CASSQDLALSYEQYF.

V gene TRBV30 combines with J gene TRBJ1-3; D remains ambiguous. Trimming pared 4 bases from V and 4 bases from J, leaving 8 bases between. Germline assignment: CDR1 GTSNPN and CDR2 SVGIG (reference sequence). This CDR3 spans 12 amino acids. The CDR3 nucleotides are TGTGCCTGGACCCGAGGGGGAAACACCATATATTTT. As protein: CAWTRGGNTIYF.

This chain connects TRBV4-1 to TRBJ2-3; 12 nucleotides match TRBD2. Unmatched junction bases numbered 4, after V lost 1 base and J lost 5 bases. The CDR3 has 16 amino acids. The germline gives CDR1 MGHRA, CDR2 YSYEKL. CDR3 region: CASSQVPSGGVDTQYF. DNA for the CDR3: TGCGCCAGCAGCCAAGTCCCTAGCGGGGGGGTAGATACGCAGTATTTT.

The rearrangement uses TRBV2 and TRBJ2-5, with 7 positions matching TRBD1. Germline CDR1 SNHLY, CDR2 FYNNEI. V shed 5 bases, J shed 2 bases, and the junction held 2 bases outside the gene matches. The CDR3 loop spans 13 amino acids. In DNA, the CDR3 is TGTGCCAGCAGTAGGGGACAGCAAGAGACCCAGTACTTC. Protein product: CASSRGQQETQYF.

The V and J genes are TRBV15 and TRBJ2-2; no firm D call. This CDR3 is built from 15 residues. V lost 5 bases and J 1 base, leaving 11 bases between the germline ends. Per germline, CDR1 LNHNV and CDR2 YYDKDF (reference sequence). DNA for the CDR3: TGTGCCACCAGCTATACAGATAGGAACACCGGGGAGCTGTTTTTT. Translated, it gives CATSYTDRNTGELFF.

This clone was picked up a small number of times. The rearrangement links TRBV10-2 to TRBJ1-1; D unresolved. This CDR3 has 12 amino acids. Germline CDR1 reads WSHSY; CDR2 reads SAAADI. The V end was cut by 11 bases, the J end by 2 bases, with 12 bases between. The CDR3 nucleotides read TGCGCCGCTACGGGTAGAAACACTGAAGCTTTCTTT. It specifies CAATGRNTEAFF.

The V and J genes are TRBV2 and TRBJ2-2; D is unresolved. Trimming pared 6 bases from V and 7 bases from J, leaving 12 bases between. CDR1 and CDR2 (germline): SNHLY, FYNNEI. The CDR3 sequence is 13 residues long. CDR3: CASRAEYYGELFF. CDR3 DNA: TGTGCCAGCAGAGCAGAGTACTACGGGGAGCTGTTTTTT.

The rearrangement joins TRBV5-6 to TRBJ2-1; 12 bases line up with TRBD2. Germline V CDR1 and CDR2: SGHDT, YYEEEE. The CDR3 extends over 16 amino acids. V was clipped by 0 bases and J by 4 bases; unmatched bases: 2. This CDR3 is CASSLELAGGYNEQFF. As DNA, the CDR3 is TGTGCCAGCAGCTTGGAACTAGCGGGGGGTTACAATGAGCAGTTCTTC. Drawing the rest from reference TRBV5-6 and TRBJ2-1, the complete variable domain is DAGVTQSPTHLIKTRGQQVTLRCSPKSGHDTVSWYQQALGQGPQFIFQYYEEEERQRGNFPDRFSGHQFPNYSSELNVNALLLGDSALYLCASSLELAGGYNEQFFGPGTRLTVL.

V usage is TRBV11-2 and J usage is TRBJ2-3; no firm D call. Trimming took 1 base from V and 1 from J, leaving 9 bases between them. Germline V lookup: CDR1 SGHAT, CDR2 FQNNGV. This CDR3 region has 15 residues. The CDR3 here is CASSLGQAGTDTQYF. The CDR3 DNA reads TGTGCCAGCAGCTTAGGCCAGGCCGGCACAGATACGCAGTATTTT.

The chain couples TRBV5-1 to TRBJ2-5; D is perhaps TRBD1 (6 bases). CDR3 length: 14 residues. The V and J ends lost 0 bases and 5 bases respectively, with 11 bases between them. Germline CDR1 reads SGHRS; CDR2 reads YFSETQ. The CDR3 spells CASSLEAGVETQYF. The CDR3, as DNA: TGCGCCAGCAGCTTGGAGGCAGGGGTGGAGACCCAGTACTTC. Full variable domain (remainder filled in from reference TRBV5-1 and TRBJ2-5): KAGVTQTPRYLIKTRGQQVTLSCSPISGHRSVSWYQQTPGQGLQFLFEYFSETQRNKGNFPGRFSGRQFSNSRSEMNVSTLELGDSALYLCASSLEAGVETQYFGPGTRLLVL.

The CDR3 is CASSSTGVAFF. In nucleotides, the CDR3 is TGTGCCAGCAGCTCGACAGGGGTGGCTTTCTTT. V usage is TRBV11-3 and J usage is TRBJ1-1; 8 positions agree with TRBD1. Trimming removed 4 bases from V and 11 bases from J; junction bases left unmatched: 3. Germline lookup yields CDR1 SGHNT and CDR2 YENEEA. The CDR3 covers 11 residues.

The rearrangement uses TRBV7-2 and TRBJ1-5; a weak D match, TRBD1 (5 bases). V was trimmed by 5 bases and J by 8 bases, leaving 10 bases between them. This CDR3 spans 12 amino acids. Germline V CDR1 and CDR2: SGHTA, FQGNSA. The CDR3 DNA follows: TGTGCCAGCAGCCCCCCGGGGGAGCCCCAGCATTTT. As protein: CASSPPGEPQHF.

The J gene is TRBJ1-4, the V gene TRBV10-3, with D possibly matching TRBD1 (6 bases). V lost 2 bases and J lost 12, with 16 bases in between. Germline-derived CDR1 and CDR2 are ENHRY and SYGVKD. The CDR3 is 14 amino acids. The CDR3 loop reads CAISEQGTAGELFF. DNA for the CDR3: TGTGCCATCAGTGAGCAGGGGACCGCCGGTGAACTGTTTTTT.

V and J are TRBV5-1 and TRBJ1-1; D may be TRBD1 (5 bases). This CDR3 has 14 residues. The germline V gene encodes CDR1 SGHRS and CDR2 YFSETQ. Between the trimmed V and J ends, which lost 1 base and 5 bases, there was a span of 12 bases. CDR3 region: CASSLSGLGTEAFF. For the CDR3, the DNA is TGCGCCAGCAGCTTGTCAGGGCTGGGGACTGAAGCTTTCTTT.

The V call is TRBV4-3, the J call TRBJ2-7, with unresolved D. The CDR3 sequence is 14 residues long. Trimming cost V 1 base and J 1 base, with 8 bases left between them. The germline V gene has CDR1 LGHNA and CDR2 YSLEER. As DNA, the CDR3 is TGCGCCAGCAGCCAAGCAGACAAGTCCTACGAGCAGTACTTC. This encodes CASSQADKSYEQYF.

V is TRBV4-1 and J is TRBJ2-5, with 8 bases lining up with TRBD2. The germline CDR1 and CDR2 sequences are MGHRA and YSYEKL. The CDR3 is 16 residues long. J lost 1 base, V lost 3 bases, and 7 bases had no gene match. CDR3 in amino acids: CASSHLGGGLQETQYF. The DNA of the CDR3 is TGCGCCAGCAGCCATCTTGGCGGGGGGCTCCAAGAGACCCAGTACTTC.

V usage is TRBV4-1 and J usage is TRBJ2-1; the match to TRBD2 covers 11 bases. J gave up 0 bases and V 0 bases, and 13 bases lay outside the gene matches. CDR1 is MGHRA and CDR2 is YSYEKL in the germline V gene. The CDR3 is made up of 21 amino acids. In nucleotides, the CDR3 is TGCGCCAGCAGCCAAGATTATGGAGGCCTAGCGGGGGGAAGCTCCTACAATGAGCAGTTCTTC. This gives the protein CASSQDYGGLAGGSSYNEQFF.

This clone was detected a few times. The gene calls are TRBV10-3 and TRBJ1-2; 9 nucleotides line up with TRBD1. Unmatched junction bases numbered 3, after V lost 6 bases and J lost 7 bases. CDR1 ENHRY and CDR2 SYGVKD come from the germline V gene. The CDR3 sequence is 12 residues long. This CDR3 is CAIRGQGGGYTF. For the CDR3, the DNA is TGTGCCATCAGGGGACAGGGCGGTGGCTACACCTTC.

This chain joins TRBV6-1 and TRBJ2-3; D remains unclear. Looked up from germline, CDR1 is MNHNS and CDR2 is SASEGT. The CDR3 covers 13 residues. The V end lost 10 bases, the J end lost 1 base, and 12 bases lay between the germline ends. CDR3 bases: TGTGCCATCGGGTCTGAGGGCACAGATACGCAGTATTTT. It translates to CAIGSEGTDTQYF.